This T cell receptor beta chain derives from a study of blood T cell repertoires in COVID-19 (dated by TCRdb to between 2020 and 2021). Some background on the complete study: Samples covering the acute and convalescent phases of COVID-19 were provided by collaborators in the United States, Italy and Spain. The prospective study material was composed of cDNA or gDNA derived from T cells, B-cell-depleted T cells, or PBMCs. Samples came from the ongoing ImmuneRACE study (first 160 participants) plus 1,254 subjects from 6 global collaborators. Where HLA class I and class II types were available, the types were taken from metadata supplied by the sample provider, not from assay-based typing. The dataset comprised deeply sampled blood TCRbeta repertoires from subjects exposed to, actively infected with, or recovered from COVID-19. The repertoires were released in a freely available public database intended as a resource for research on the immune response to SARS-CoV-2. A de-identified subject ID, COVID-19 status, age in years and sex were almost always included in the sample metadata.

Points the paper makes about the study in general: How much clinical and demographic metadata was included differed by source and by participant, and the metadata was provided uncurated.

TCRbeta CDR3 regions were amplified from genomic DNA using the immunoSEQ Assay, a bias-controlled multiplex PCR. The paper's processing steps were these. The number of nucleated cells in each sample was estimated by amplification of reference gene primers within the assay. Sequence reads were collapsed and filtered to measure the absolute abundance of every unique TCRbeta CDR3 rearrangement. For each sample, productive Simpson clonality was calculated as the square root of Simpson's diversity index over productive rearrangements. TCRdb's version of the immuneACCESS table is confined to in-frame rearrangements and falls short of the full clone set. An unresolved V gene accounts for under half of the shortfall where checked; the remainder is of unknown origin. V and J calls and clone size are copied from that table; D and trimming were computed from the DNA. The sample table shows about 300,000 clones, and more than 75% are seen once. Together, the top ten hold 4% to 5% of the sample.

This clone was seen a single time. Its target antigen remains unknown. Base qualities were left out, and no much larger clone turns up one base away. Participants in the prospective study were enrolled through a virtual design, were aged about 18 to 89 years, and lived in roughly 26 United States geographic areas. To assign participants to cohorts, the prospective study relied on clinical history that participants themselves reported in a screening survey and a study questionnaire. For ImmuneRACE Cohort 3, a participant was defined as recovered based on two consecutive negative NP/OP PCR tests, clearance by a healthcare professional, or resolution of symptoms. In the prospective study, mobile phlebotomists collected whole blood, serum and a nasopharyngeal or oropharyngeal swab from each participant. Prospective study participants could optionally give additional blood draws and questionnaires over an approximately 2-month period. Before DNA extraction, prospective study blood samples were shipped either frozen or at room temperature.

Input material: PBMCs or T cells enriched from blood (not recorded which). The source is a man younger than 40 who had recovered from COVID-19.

The encoded CDR3 is CASSFETVLSTEAFF. Read as DNA, the sequence is TGTGCCAGCAGCTTCGAAACAGTCTTGTCCACTGAAGCTTTCTTT. This sequence uses TRBV11-2 and TRBJ1-1; the D gene is not confidently resolved. Taken from cysteine to phenylalanine, the CDR3 has 15 residues. Solely the CDR3 DNA is kept, with 45 bases framed from the first base. Via the germline V gene, CDR1 is SGHAT and CDR2 FQNNGV. V drops 3 bases and J drops 4 bases, leaving 15 bases in between.